A selection of T cell receptor beta chains follows, all from one sample in a study of cytomegalovirus exposure and HLA in healthy donors. TCRdb's copy holds only in-frame clones and misses some; the assay was immunoSEQ multiplex PCR. The profile shows about 130,000 clones, around 78% of them singletons. The sample taken for sequencing was PBMCs. These receptors all stem from a man in his late teens or twenties in good health and CMV-seropositive. The CDR3 runs from the conserved cysteine through the conserved F or W. The D gene is left open where the match is weak. Rows give clone size only sometimes, using once, few, many, or a class for an expanded clone.

J,V,D,size,DNA,CDR3
TRBJ2-5,TRBV30,.,.,TGTGCCTGGGGGCCACAAGAGACCCAGTACTTC,CAWGPQETQYF
TRBJ1-4,TRBV5-1,TRBD1,.,TGCGCCAGCAGTTCACAGGGGATCGGAACTAATGAAAAACTGTTTTTT,CASSSQGIGTNEKLFF
TRBJ2-3,TRBV7-9,.,.,TGTGCCAGCAGCCCACGAGGGGGGGACACAGATACGCAGTATTTT,CASSPRGGDTDTQYF
TRBJ1-1,TRBV15,TRBD1,.,TGTGCCACCAGCAGAGAGGGGGGGACAGGGGGCGTTTTGAACACTGAAGCTTTCTTT,CATSREGGTGGVLNTEAFF
TRBJ1-4,TRBV30,.,.,TGTGCCTGGAGTGTACCCGGGTTCAATGAAAAACTGTTTTTT,CAWSVPGFNEKLFF
TRBJ2-5,TRBV30,.,.,TGTGCCTGGGACCCTACAGGGTCAGAGACCCAGTACTTC,CAWDPTGSETQYF
TRBJ2-7,TRBV4-1,TRBD2,once,TGCGCCAGCAGCCAAGGACTACTAAAGCGGGGGGATTACTACGAGCAGTACTTC,CASSQGLLKRGDYYEQYF
TRBJ1-1,TRBV27,.,.,TGTGCCAGCAGTCCTGGGGGGACTGAAGCTTTCTTT,CASSPGGTEAFF
TRBJ2-5,TRBV19,.,.,TGTGCCAGTAGTATTAGGAGGGGGCCACAAGAGACCCAGTACTTC,CASSIRRGPQETQYF
TRBJ2-1,TRBV27,TRBD2,.,TGTGCCAGCAGTTGGTCGGGGGGTTCCTACAATGAGCAGTTCTTC,CASSWSGGSYNEQFF
TRBJ1-6,TRBV4-1,.,once,TGCGCCAGCAGCCCCCAGGGATTAGAGTCACCCCTCCACTTT,CASSPQGLESPLHF
TRBJ1-5,TRBV18,.,.,TGTGCCAGCTCACCGTCACGCGACAGAAATCAGCCCCAGCATTTT,CASSPSRDRNQPQHF
TRBJ1-1,TRBV6-1,TRBD1,.,TGTGCCAGCAGCCCACAGGGGAATGAAGCTTTCTTT,CASSPQGNEAFF
TRBJ1-5,TRBV4-2,.,once,TGTGCCAGCAGCCCCCAGGGGAAAGGGGATCAGCCCCAGCATTTT,CASSPQGKGDQPQHF
TRBJ2-2,TRBV11-3,.,.,TGTGCCAGCAGCCCGGAGTGGGGGGAGCTGTTTTTT,CASSPEWGELFF
TRBJ2-1,TRBV7-6,.,.,TGTGCCAGCAGCTTCGACAAGAGCTCCTACAATGAGCAGTTCTTC,CASSFDKSSYNEQFF
TRBJ2-7,TRBV5-5,.,.,TGTGCCAGCAGCTTGTTCGGAGGCGAGCAGTACTTC,CASSLFGGEQYF
TRBJ2-1,TRBV29-1,TRBD1,.,TGCAGCGCCGCCGGGACAGGGGGAAACAATGAGCAGTTCTTC,CSAAGTGGNNEQFF
TRBJ1-6,TRBV13,.,.,TGTGCCAGCAGCTTTGTCGTGGGGGGGTATAATTCACCCCTCCACTTT,CASSFVVGGYNSPLHF
TRBJ1-1,TRBV18,TRBD1,once,TGTGCCAGCTCACAGACCTCCGGGACAGGGAACACTGAAGCTTTCTTT,CASSQTSGTGNTEAFF
TRBJ1-4,TRBV15,TRBD1,few,TGTGCCACCAGCAGAGATCGGGGACAGGGTAATGAAAAACTGTTTTTT,CATSRDRGQGNEKLFF
TRBJ1-2,TRBV5-1,.,.,TGCGCCAGCAGCCTGGACAGAACTAACTATGGCTACACCTTC,CASSLDRTNYGYTF
TRBJ1-4,TRBV29-1,.,.,TGCAGCGTTGAAGGGAATTCGGGTGAAAAACTGTTTTTT,CSVEGNSGEKLFF
TRBJ2-5,TRBV2,.,.,TGTGCCAGCACCCGTGTACAAGAGACCCAGTACTTC,CASTRVQETQYF
TRBJ2-1,TRBV19,.,.,TGTGCCAGTAGTCCCACAGGGCTGGAGCAGTTCTTC,CASSPTGLEQFF
TRBJ2-3,TRBV6-6,.,.,TGTGCCAGCAGTTACTTTGGGGCCACAGATACGCAGTATTTT,CASSYFGATDTQYF
TRBJ2-7,TRBV4-1,TRBD1,.,TGCGCCAGCAGCCAAGATCGGACAGGGGTTTCCTACGAGCAGTACTTC,CASSQDRTGVSYEQYF
TRBJ1-1,TRBV30,TRBD1,.,TGTGCCTGGAGTCCCGACAGGGGGAACACTGAAGCTTTCTTT,CAWSPDRGNTEAFF
TRBJ2-1,TRBV18,.,.,TGTGCCAGCTCACCCGACGGGGATTTTAATGAGCAGTTCTTC,CASSPDGDFNEQFF
TRBJ2-7,TRBV7-8,TRBD1,.,TGTGCCAGCAGCTTACCAACAGGGGGTAGCCTCGGGCAGTACTTC,CASSLPTGGSLGQYF
TRBJ1-1,TRBV7-9,TRBD1,.,TGTGCCAGCAGCCGACAGGGCAAGAACACTGAAGCTTTCTTT,CASSRQGKNTEAFF
TRBJ2-3,TRBV9,.,.,TGTGCCAGCAGCGCACAGGGATTAACAGATACGCAGTATTTT,CASSAQGLTDTQYF
TRBJ2-6,TRBV4-2,.,few,TGTGCCAGCAGCCAAGATGAGGGCAGCTTCTCTGGGGCCAACGTCCTGACTTTC,CASSQDEGSFSGANVLTF
TRBJ2-3,TRBV5-1,.,.,TGCGCCAGCAGTGGGGGCAGCGCAGATACGCAGTATTTT,CASSGGSADTQYF
TRBJ2-1,TRBV21-1,.,.,TGTGCCAGCAGCAAACGCAGGGCCCCCTACAATGAGCAGTTCTTC,CASSKRRAPYNEQFF
TRBJ2-7,TRBV5-1,TRBD2,.,TGCGCCAGCAGCTTGGCCTGGGGGGGGGAGGCCGAGCAGTACTTC,CASSLAWGGEAEQYF
TRBJ2-7,TRBV2,TRBD1,few,TGTGCCGTGGGGACAGATCCCTACGAGCAGTACTTC,CAVGTDPYEQYF
TRBJ2-1,TRBV5-6,TRBD1,few,TGTGCCAGCAGCTTGAGTCTTGGACAGGGGGCCGTTGAGCAGTTCTTC,CASSLSLGQGAVEQFF
TRBJ2-7,TRBV4-1,.,.,TGCGCCAGCAGCCAGGTAGGAGCCTACGAGCAGTACTTC,CASSQVGAYEQYF
TRBJ2-7,TRBV5-6,.,.,TGTGCCAGCAGCCCCACAGTTCCATCCTACGAGCAGTACTTC,CASSPTVPSYEQYF